This T cell receptor beta chain was identified during a study of shared clonotypes between healthy human individuals. Findings and limits, study-wide: Generation probability values for non-shared clonotypes were lower than those for clonotypes shared by all four donors.

With respect to this clone: Its antigen is not known.

Running of the assay took place at deep level. Clones were sequenced by immunoSEQ multiplex PCR, and TCRdb holds only the in-frame ones, with some missing. This table has approximately 2.1 million clones, approximately 95% appearing once. The germline V gene encodes CDR1 SGHTA and CDR2 FQGNSA. Trimming stripped 0 bases from V and 1 base from J, with 9 bases between. This CDR3 region has 15 residues. The sequence was collected from a man between 18 and 29 years old in good health. Some clones in this sample may be carry-over from other donors' samples. This chain joins TRBV7-2 and TRBJ1-1; D is unclear. The specimen was naive CD4+ T cells from PBMCs. The subset denotes: CD45RA+ positively selected. This chain's CDR3 is CASSLAGSSNTEAFF. The CDR3 DNA sequence: TGTGCCAGCAGCTTAGCCGGTTCCTCGAACACTGAAGCTTTCTTT. Together with reference TRBV7-2 and TRBJ1-1, the CDR3 gives the full variable domain: GAGVSQSPSNKVTEKGKDVELRCDPISGHTALYWYRQSLGQGLEFLIYFQGNSAPDKSGLPSDRFSAERTGGSVSTLTIQRTQQEDSAVYLCASSLAGSSNTEAFFGQGTRLTVV.